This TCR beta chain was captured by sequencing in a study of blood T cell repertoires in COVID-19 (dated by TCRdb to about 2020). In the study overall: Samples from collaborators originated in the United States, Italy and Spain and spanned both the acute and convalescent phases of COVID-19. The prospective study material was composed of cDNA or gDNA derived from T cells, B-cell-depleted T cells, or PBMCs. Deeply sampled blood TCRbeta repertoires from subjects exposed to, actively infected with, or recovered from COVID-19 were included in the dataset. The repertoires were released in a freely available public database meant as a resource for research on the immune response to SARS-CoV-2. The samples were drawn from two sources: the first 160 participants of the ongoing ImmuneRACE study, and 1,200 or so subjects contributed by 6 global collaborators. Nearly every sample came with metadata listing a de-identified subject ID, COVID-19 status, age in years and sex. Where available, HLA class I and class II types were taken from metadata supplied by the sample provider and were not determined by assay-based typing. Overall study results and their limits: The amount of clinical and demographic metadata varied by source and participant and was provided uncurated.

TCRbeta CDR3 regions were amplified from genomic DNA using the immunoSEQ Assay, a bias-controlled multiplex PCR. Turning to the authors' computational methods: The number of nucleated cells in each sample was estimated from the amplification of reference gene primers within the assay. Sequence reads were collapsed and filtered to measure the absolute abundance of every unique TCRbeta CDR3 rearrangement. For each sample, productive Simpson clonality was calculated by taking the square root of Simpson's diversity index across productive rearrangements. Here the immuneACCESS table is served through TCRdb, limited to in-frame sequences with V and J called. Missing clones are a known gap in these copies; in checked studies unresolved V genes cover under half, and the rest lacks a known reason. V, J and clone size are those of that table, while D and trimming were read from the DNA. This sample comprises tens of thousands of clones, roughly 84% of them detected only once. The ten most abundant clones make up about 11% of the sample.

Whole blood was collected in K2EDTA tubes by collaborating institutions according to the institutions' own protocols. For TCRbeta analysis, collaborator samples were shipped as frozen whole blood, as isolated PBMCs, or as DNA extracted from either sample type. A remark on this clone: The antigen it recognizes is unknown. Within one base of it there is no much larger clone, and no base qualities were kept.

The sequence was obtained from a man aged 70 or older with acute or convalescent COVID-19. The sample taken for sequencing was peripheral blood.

The CDR3 amino acid sequence is: CASSQEGRSSYNEQFF. The bases are TGCGCCAGCAGCCAAGAAGGTCGGAGCTCCTACAATGAGCAGTTCTTC. Here the chain combines TRBV4-1 and TRBJ2-1; the D gene identity is not certain. The germline V gene provides CDR1 MGHRA and CDR2 YSYEKL. The CDR3 runs 16 amino acids, cysteine and phenylalanine included. CDR3 DNA only is kept here, 48 bases in frame from base 1. Relative to germline, V is 0 bases shorter and J is 0 bases shorter, with 9 bases between their ends.